This paragraph reports one T cell receptor beta chain. As yet, its antigen is unknown. The entry originates in a study of cytotoxic CD8 clonotypes in ibrutinib-treated CLL. Study context: Roughly 10 relapsed/refractory, some 14 treatment-naive; about 17 IGHV unmutated. Responses comprised around 24 partial and 2 complete; at median approximately 68 months, around 15 remained remitted and some twelve progressed.

The CDR3 sequence is 16 residues long. Germline lookup yields CDR1 LNHDA and CDR2 SQIVND (reference sequence). V shed 8 bases and J shed 3 bases, with 19 bases lying between them. Using immunoSEQ multiplex PCR, the repertoire was profiled, and TCRdb retains in-frame clones only, with some absent. The sample consists of more than 300,000 clones, about 80% of them appearing once. Study outcomes and limitations: The study found baseline clonality above age-matched healthy donors, tracking circulating CD8+ T-cell counts. Treatment left the uncommon public clonotypes either contracted or stable in frequency.

This clonotype was sampled from a human donor with chronic lymphocytic leukemia. The sequencing here drew on PBMCs, taken before ibrutinib treatment. The genes are TRBV19 and TRBJ2-2; D possibly corresponds to TRBD2 (5 bases). Here the CDR3 reads CASLAPSRADTGELFF. The CDR3 DNA follows: TGTGCCAGTCTGGCCCCCTCTCGAGCGGACACCGGGGAGCTGTTTTTT.